The 10 T cell receptor beta chains below were found in one sample sequenced in a study of blood T cell repertoires in COVID-19. Profiled with immunoSEQ multiplex PCR; TCRdb holds only in-frame clones, not every one. The sample carries around 98,000 clones, about 85% recorded once. Sequencing was done on a sample of peripheral blood. The receptors originated from a man between 65 and 85 years old with acute or convalescent COVID-19.

J is TRBJ2-5 and V is TRBV19; D not certain. V was trimmed by 3 bases and J by 4 bases, leaving 9 bases between them. Germline assignment: CDR1 LNHDA and CDR2 SQIVND (reference sequence). The CDR3 has 13 residues. This CDR3 is CASSIQALETQYF. CDR3 nucleotides: TGTGCCAGTAGTATTCAGGCGTTAGAGACCCAGTACTTC.

The sample holds a few counts of this clone. CDR3 coding DNA: TGTGCCAGCAGCTTAGGCCTTCGGGGGAGGGCCGGGGCCTACGAGCAGTACGTC. Its protein product is CASSLGLRGRAGAYEQYV. V usage is TRBV11-2 and J usage is TRBJ2-7, with 7 bases aligning to TRBD2. The CDR3 loop spans 18 amino acids. The junction had 14 bases not matched to a gene; V was cut back by 1 base and J by 2 bases. CDR1 is SGHAT, CDR2 FQNNGV, per germline.

This clone was found once. The chain uses TRBV29-1 and TRBJ1-4; 8 positions match TRBD1. The CDR3 is 15 amino acids. CDR1 and CDR2 from the germline V gene are SQVTM and ANQGSEA. The junction had 15 bases not matched to a gene; V was cut back by 7 bases and J by 8 bases. The CDR3 loop reads CSAETGAREGEKLFF. The CDR3 coding sequence is TGCAGCGCCGAGACAGGGGCCAGGGAGGGCGAAAAACTGTTTTTT.

The gene calls are TRBV12-3 or TRBV12-4 and TRBJ2-3; D might be TRBD2 (7 bases). CDR3 length: 13 residues. Trimming stripped 1 base from V and 8 bases from J, with 10 bases between. CDR3 residues: CASSLEGGGTQYF. DNA for the CDR3: TGTGCCAGCAGTTTAGAGGGGGGGGGTACGCAGTATTTT.

The V call is TRBV30, the J call TRBJ1-6; 9 positions agree with TRBD1. The CDR3 sequence is 15 residues long. The V gene end was trimmed by 3 bases and the J gene end by 4 bases; junction bases not matched to a gene: 4. CDR1 and CDR2 (germline): GTSNPN, SVGIG (reference sequence). CDR3 amino acids: CAWRGTGIYNSPLHF. The CDR3 DNA sequence: TGTGCCTGGAGGGGGACAGGGATTTATAATTCACCCCTCCACTTT.

The chain recombines TRBV28 with TRBJ2-3, with 8 positions matching TRBD2. This CDR3 comprises 16 residues. Germline assignment: CDR1 MDHEN and CDR2 SYDVKM. After removal of 6 bases from V and 3 bases from J, the junction contained 11 bases not matched to a gene. The CDR3 here is CASSSNGAGVTDTQYF. The DNA of the CDR3 is TGTGCCAGCAGCTCCAATGGAGCGGGGGTTACAGATACGCAGTATTTT.

This sequence joins TRBV19 and TRBJ1-1; perhaps TRBD1 as D (6 bases). Trimming shortened V by 5 bases and J by 3 bases, and 13 bases separated the two germline ends. From germline, CDR1 is LNHDA and CDR2 SQIVND (reference sequence). The CDR3 loop spans 14 amino acids. The CDR3 sequence is CASSVTGTHTEAFF. For the CDR3, the DNA is TGTGCCAGTAGTGTCACAGGGACCCACACTGAAGCTTTCTTT.

The J gene is TRBJ1-1, the V gene TRBV6-5, with D perhaps TRBD1 (5 bases). V lost 7 bases, J lost 3 bases, and 18 bases lay in between. CDR1 and CDR2 from the germline V gene are MNHEY and SVGAGI. The CDR3 spans 15 residues. The CDR3 nucleotides read TGTGCCAGCAAAATCTATCGGTTACAGGACACTGAAGCTTTCTTT. Encoded protein: CASKIYRLQDTEAFF.

V is TRBV29-1 and J is TRBJ1-2, with 8 bases identical to TRBD1. V gave up 7 bases and J gave up 7 bases; unmatched junction bases: 8. The CDR3 length is 12 residues. CDR1 is SQVTM and CDR2 is ANQGSEA in the germline V gene. CDR3 nucleotides: TGCAGCGCCTTCCAGGGGGCAGGTGGCTACACCTTC. This translates into CSAFQGAGGYTF.

The genes are TRBV12-5 and TRBJ1-2, with D possibly matching TRBD1 (6 bases). The V and J ends lost 0 bases and 13 bases respectively, with 12 bases between them. The CDR3 sequence is 12 residues long. CDR1 is LGHNT, CDR2 FRNRAP, per germline. The CDR3 reads CASGLVGQITTF. CDR3 nucleotide sequence: TGTGCTAGTGGTTTGGTCGGACAGATAACCACCTTC.